The clone carrying this T cell receptor (beta chain) was seen only once. The antigen is not known. The data are from a study of T-cell memory formation after mild COVID-19. As for the study in general: TCR clusters were mostly donor specific. Study-level results: For contracting clones, CD4+ ones sat mainly in CM and EM, CD8+ in EMRA. Memory sampled before infection contained some responding clones, suggesting cross-reactive memory joined. There was a balanced CD4/CD8 profile in clones contracting day 15 to 85, and later expanders leaned CD4+.

TCRdb processed the 5' RACE reads anew with MiXCR; each CDR3 protein has one entry. The table lists hundreds of thousands of distinct CDR3 sequences, 15% to 25% of them singletons. CDR1 DFQATT and CDR2 SNEGSKA come from the germline V gene (reference sequence). This CDR3 is 17 amino acids long. Unmatched junction bases numbered 15, after V lost 3 bases and J lost 6 bases. The V call is TRBV20-1, the J call TRBJ2-1, with 9 bases that match TRBD2. The sequence was collected from an adult woman who had mild COVID-19 (a few samples of this study predate the infection). Cell type and time point are not known. Sample: PBMCs or a T cell subset sorted from them (not recorded which). The CDR3 sequence is CSASPAGGRLYTNEQFF. The CDR3 DNA sequence: TGCAGTGCTAGTCCAGCGGGAGGCCGCCTATACACCAATGAGCAGTTCTTC.